The 2 T cell receptor beta chains reported below all come from one sample, sequenced in a study of regulatory T cells in long-lasting Graves disease. Time point here: newly diagnosed GD, antithyroid drugs for less than 3 months. The TCR library was prepared using RNA isolated from PBMCs. Researchers made TCR beta libraries by using iRepertoire HTBI primers and running Arm-PCR on CDR3 regions. MiXCR was run by TCRdb on the multiplex PCR reads, yielding one entry per CDR3 protein. The data contain hundreds of thousands of distinct CDR3 sequences, roughly 16% of them seen just once; the ten biggest clones take up approximately 12%. This same sample was also taken into another study, of T cells in Graves' hyperthyroidism and ophthalmopathy.

The sequencing here drew on peripheral blood mononuclear cells (PBMCs), taken at new diagnosis, from a patient treated with antithyroid drugs. The receptors originated from a man aged 18 to 30 with Graves disease.

The chain combines TRBV4-1 with TRBJ1-1; 8 bases map to TRBD1. The CDR3 consists of 14 residues. Trimming took 5 bases from V and 3 from J; bases not matched to a gene: 5. Per the germline V gene, CDR1 is MGHRA and CDR2 is YSYEKL. For the CDR3, the DNA is TGCGCCAGCAGCTCCGTGACAGGGGACACTGAAGCTTTCTTT. Protein: CASSSVTGDTEAFF.

The CDR3 DNA is TGTGCCAGCAGCTTAGGGGGACAGGGGGCCTACACTGAAGCTTTCTTT. Amino acids: CASSLGGQGAYTEAFF. The chain is built from TRBV7-8 and TRBJ1-1, with 12 nucleotides matching TRBD1. The CDR3 runs to 16 residues. V lost 1 base, J lost 3 bases, and 3 bases stayed unmatched. Germline lookup yields CDR1 SGHVS and CDR2 FQNEAQ. Together with reference TRBV7-8 and TRBJ1-1, the CDR3 gives the full variable domain: GAGVSQSPRYKVAKRGQDVALRCDPISGHVSLFWYQQALGQGPEFLTYFQNEAQLDKSGLPSDRFFAERPEGSVSTLKIQRTQQEDSAVYLCASSLGGQGAYTEAFFGQGTRLTVV.